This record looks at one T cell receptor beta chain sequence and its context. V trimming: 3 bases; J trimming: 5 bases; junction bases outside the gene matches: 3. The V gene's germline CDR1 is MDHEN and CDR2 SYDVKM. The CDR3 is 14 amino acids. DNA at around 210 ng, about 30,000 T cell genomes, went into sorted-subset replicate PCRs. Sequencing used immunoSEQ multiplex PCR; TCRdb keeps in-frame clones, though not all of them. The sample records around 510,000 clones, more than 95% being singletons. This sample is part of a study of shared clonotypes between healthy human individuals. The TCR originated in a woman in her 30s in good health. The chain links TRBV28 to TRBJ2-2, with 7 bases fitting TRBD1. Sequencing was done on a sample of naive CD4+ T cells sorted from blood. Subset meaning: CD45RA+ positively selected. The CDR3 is CASSLLQGTGELFF. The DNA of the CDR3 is TGTGCCAGCAGTTTGTTACAGGGGACCGGGGAGCTGTTTTTT.